Following are 27 T cell receptor beta chains from one sample sequenced in a study of cytomegalovirus exposure and HLA in healthy donors. A multiplex PCR was run with 60 Vbeta primers and 13 Jbeta primers. Method: immunoSEQ multiplex PCR; TCRdb's copy keeps in-frame clones and lacks some. The sample consists of about 180,000 clones, roughly 80% of them appearing once. The sequencing sample was made of PBMCs. Receptors were obtained from a woman between 45 and 60 years old in good health and CMV-seronegative.

The V gene is TRBV18, the J gene TRBJ2-7; D gene uncertain. V lost 3 bases, J lost 3 bases, and 12 bases lay in between. The length of the CDR3 is 14 residues. The germline gives CDR1 KGHSH, CDR2 LQKENI. This CDR3 is CASSPKSKIYEQYF. DNA of the CDR3: TGTGCCAGCTCACCCAAATCCAAAATCTACGAGCAGTACTTC.

This rearrangement joins TRBV7-3 to TRBJ2-1, with TRBD2 identical over 10 bases. V was pared by 5 bases and J by 1 base, with 5 bases of the junction left unmatched. This CDR3 spans 16 amino acids. CDR1 is SGHTA, CDR2 FQGTGA, per germline. The CDR3 sequence is CASSRSSGGSYNEQFF. The DNA of the CDR3 is TGTGCCAGCAGCAGATCTAGCGGGGGTTCCTACAATGAGCAGTTCTTC.

V gene TRBV7-9 combines with J gene TRBJ2-3, with 9 positions matching TRBD2. Trimming removed 1 base from V and 1 base from J; junction bases left unmatched: 3. Per germline, CDR1 SEHNR and CDR2 FQNEAQ (reference sequence). The CDR3 contains 16 residues. The CDR3 coding sequence is TGTGCCAGCAGCTTAGGGCTAGCGGGACGCACAGATACGCAGTATTTT. Its protein product is CASSLGLAGRTDTQYF.

The V gene is TRBV5-1, the J gene TRBJ1-1; D possibly corresponds to TRBD1 (6 bases). Trimming took 6 bases from V and 6 from J, leaving 18 bases between them. There are 14 residues in the CDR3. Germline CDR1 is SGHRS and CDR2 is YFSETQ. The DNA of the CDR3 is TGCGCCAGCACAAAAGGGGGTCAGGATGCTGAAGCTTTCTTT. This sequence encodes CASTKGGQDAEAFF.

The table lists this clone with a few counts. The J gene is TRBJ2-3, the V gene TRBV27, with 8 nucleotides matching TRBD1. CDR3 length: 15 residues. Germline CDR1 reads MNHEY; CDR2 reads SMNVEV (reference sequence). V was pared by 4 bases and J by 1 base, with 4 bases of the junction left unmatched. In nucleotides, the CDR3 is TGTGCCAGCAGTTGGACAGGGTACGGCACAGATACGCAGTATTTT. This encodes CASSWTGYGTDTQYF.

The chain combines TRBV20-1 with TRBJ2-1, with 10 bases fitting TRBD1. Per germline, CDR1 DFQATT and CDR2 SNEGSKA (reference sequence). The V and J ends lost 2 bases and 12 bases, in that order; junction bases with no gene match: 1. This CDR3 spans 11 amino acids. This chain's CDR3 is CSARRDRGQFF. In DNA, the CDR3 is TGCAGTGCTAGAAGGGACAGGGGGCAGTTCTTC.

The rearrangement links TRBV5-4 to TRBJ1-1; D ambiguous. V was trimmed by 4 bases and J by 3 bases, leaving 10 bases between them. CDR1 and CDR2 from the germline V gene are SGHNT and YYREEE (reference sequence). The CDR3 has 13 amino acids. The CDR3 DNA is TGTGCCAGCAGCCGCGACTTGGACACTGAAGCTTTCTTT. This gives the protein CASSRDLDTEAFF.

This chain joins TRBV5-1 and TRBJ1-2; 9 bases line up with TRBD1. Germline CDR1 reads SGHRS; CDR2 reads YFSETQ. Trimming cost V 4 bases and J 3 bases; bases outside gene matches: 16. This CDR3 contains 18 residues. The CDR3 coding sequence is TGCGCCAGCAGCCTCTCGGGACAGGGTCTGTCAGGGGACTATGGCTACACCTTC. Translating it yields CASSLSGQGLSGDYGYTF.

This clone was seen once. The chain recombines TRBV27 with TRBJ2-2; D is ambiguous. Germline-derived CDR1 and CDR2 are MNHEY and SMNVEV (reference sequence). V was shortened by 2 bases and J by 6 bases, with 7 bases between the two germline ends. The CDR3 has 13 amino acids. CDR3 amino acids: CASSLVVAGELFF. CDR3 nucleotide sequence: TGTGCCAGCAGTTTAGTCGTAGCCGGGGAGCTGTTTTTT.

The chain carries TRBV29-1 and TRBJ1-1, with TRBD1 as a possible D gene (6 bases). CDR1 and CDR2 from the germline V gene are SQVTM and ANQGSEA. The CDR3 consists of 16 residues. V shed 4 bases and J shed 1 base, with 19 bases lying between them. DNA for the CDR3: TGCAGCGTTGGATTACTTCCCCAGGGGACGAACACTGAAGCTTTCTTT. Protein sequence: CSVGLLPQGTNTEAFF.

The chain joins TRBV28 to TRBJ2-7; 7 nucleotides agree with TRBD2. Trimming cost V 5 bases and J 5 bases; bases outside gene matches: 9. Germline V gives CDR1 MDHEN, CDR2 SYDVKM. This CDR3 comprises 14 residues. The CDR3 coding sequence is TGTGCCAGCAGTGCAACATCCGGGACTAACGAGCAGTACTTC. Its translation: CASSATSGTNEQYF.

CDR3 nucleotides: TGCAGCGTTTCAGGACAGGGGCACACCGGGGAGCTGTTTTTT. Residues: CSVSGQGHTGELFF. The chain links TRBV29-1 to TRBJ2-2; TRBD1 aligns across 9 bases. With V trimmed by 5 bases and J by 3 bases, 4 bases remained unmatched. CDR3 length equals 14 residues. Germline V gene data show CDR1 as SQVTM and CDR2 as ANQGSEA.

The chain uses TRBV21-1 and TRBJ2-3; the table's D call, TRBD1, has no DNA check behind it. TRBV21-1 is a pseudogene segment. The CDR3 totals 16 residues. This CDR3 is CASSNSEGAVTDTQYF. CDR3 DNA: TGTGCCAGCAGCAACTCCGAGGGGGCGGTCACAGATACGCAGTATTTT.

Only a few counts were recorded for this clone. V gene TRBV2 combines with J gene TRBJ1-5, with D uncertain. Per the germline V gene, CDR1 is SNHLY and CDR2 is FYNNEI. Trimming took 6 bases from V and 4 from J, leaving 10 bases between them. The CDR3 has 13 residues. The CDR3 DNA follows: TGTGCCAGCAGAGGAGGAGGGAATCAGCCCCAGCATTTT. This translates into CASRGGGNQPQHF.

The chain links TRBV7-3 to TRBJ1-2; 8 nucleotides match TRBD1. Germline trimming cut 5 bases from V and 8 bases from J; bases unmatched to any gene: 10. The CDR3 is 14 amino acids. Germline loops: CDR1 SGHTA, CDR2 FQGTGA. The CDR3 is CASSQDPGQEGYTF. The CDR3 DNA reads as TGTGCCAGCAGCCAAGATCCGGGACAGGAGGGCTACACCTTC.

V is TRBV10-1 and J is TRBJ2-7, with D possibly TRBD1 on 6 matching bases. This CDR3 is built from 14 residues. Germline assignment: CDR1 WNHNN and CDR2 SYGVQD (reference sequence). V lost 6 bases and J lost 2, with 14 bases in between. In nucleotides, the CDR3 is TGCGCCAGCAGCCAGACAGGCCCTCCCTACGAGCAGTACTTC. Translating it yields CASSQTGPPYEQYF.

V gene TRBV6-6 combines with J gene TRBJ2-5; D is perhaps TRBD2 (6 bases). V shed 0 bases and J shed 4 bases, with 12 bases lying between them. Germline CDR1 and CDR2: MNHNY and SVGAGI (reference sequence). The CDR3 is made up of 15 amino acids. The CDR3 loop reads CASSYSSGGRETQYF. CDR3 DNA: TGTGCCAGCAGTTACTCATCCGGGGGAAGAGAGACCCAGTACTTC.

The chain uses TRBV4-1 and TRBJ1-1; no clear D. V was clipped by 0 bases and J by 6 bases, with 11 bases between them. The CDR3 consists of 14 residues. Germline loops: CDR1 MGHRA, CDR2 YSYEKL. For the CDR3, the DNA is TGCGCCAGCAGCCAAGACCCTTGGAGGGCTGAAGCTTTCTTT. Amino acid sequence: CASSQDPWRAEAFF.

The rearrangement uses TRBV6-5 and TRBJ2-5; 10 bases align to TRBD2. The CDR3 is 16 residues long. V trimming: 2 bases; J trimming: 4 bases; junction bases outside the gene matches: 7. CDR1 MNHEY and CDR2 SVGAGI come from the germline V gene. The CDR3 DNA is TGTGCCAGCAGTTACGGGCTAGCGGGAGAACGAGAGACCCAGTACTTC. It translates to CASSYGLAGERETQYF.

The gene calls are TRBV11-1 and TRBJ2-1; 12 bases map to TRBD2. Germline lookup yields CDR1 SGHAT and CDR2 FQDESV (reference sequence). The CDR3 extends over 15 amino acids. V dropped 6 bases and J dropped 9; count of bases not matched to a gene: 9. The CDR3 protein is CASSMTSGSLVEQFF. The CDR3 region has the DNA TGTGCCAGCAGTATGACTAGCGGGAGTCTTGTTGAGCAGTTCTTC.

The gene calls are TRBV28 and TRBJ1-5; TRBD1 matches at 9 bases. J lost 8 bases, V lost 3 bases, and 5 bases had no gene match. This CDR3 is built from 14 residues. Germline assignment: CDR1 MDHEN and CDR2 SYDVKM. The CDR3 nucleotides are TGTGCCAGCAGTTTGCGACAGGGGGAAGAGCCCCAGCATTTT. This translates into CASSLRQGEEPQHF.

The chain recombines TRBV27 with TRBJ2-1; 11 bases match TRBD2. This CDR3 comprises 15 residues. J gave up 9 bases and V 2 bases, and 6 bases lay outside the gene matches. CDR1 is MNHEY and CDR2 is SMNVEV in the germline V gene (reference sequence). The CDR3 loop reads CASSLVAGGPGEQFF. Here the CDR3 DNA reads TGTGCCAGCAGTTTAGTAGCGGGGGGGCCCGGTGAGCAGTTCTTC.

The chain has TRBV9 and TRBJ1-5; no clear D gene. Germline V gene data show CDR1 as SGDLS and CDR2 as YYNGEE. The V gene lost 0 bases and the J gene lost 6 bases, with 7 bases spanning the gap. The CDR3 totals 13 residues. The CDR3 nucleotides read TGTGCCAGCAGCGTAGACCACGGTCAGCCCCAGCATTTT. This codes for CASSVDHGQPQHF.

The sample holds one count of this clone. The chain is built from TRBV19 and TRBJ1-1, with D hard to call. Deletions cut 5 bases from V and 1 base from J, with 11 bases between. Germline lookup yields CDR1 LNHDA and CDR2 SQIVND (reference sequence). There are 14 residues in the CDR3. CDR3 protein: CASSPKPGNTEAFF. CDR3 coding DNA: TGTGCCAGTAGTCCTAAGCCGGGGAACACTGAAGCTTTCTTT.

The chain is built from TRBV2 and TRBJ2-5, with 13 positions matching TRBD2. V dropped 4 bases and J dropped 2; count of bases not matched to a gene: 4. In germline, CDR1 is SNHLY, CDR2 FYNNEI. This CDR3 spans 16 amino acids. The CDR3 DNA sequence: TGTGCCAGCAGTGGGACTAGCGGGAGAGGGCAAGAGACCCAGTACTTC. Translation gives CASSGTSGRGQETQYF.

This clone was detected a few times. The chain links TRBV14 to TRBJ1-2; perhaps TRBD1 as D (6 bases). Per the germline V gene, CDR1 is SGHDN and CDR2 is FVKESK. The CDR3 extends over 16 amino acids. V was cut by 4 bases and J by 4 bases, with 19 bases left in between. This CDR3 reads CASSPGRRQAVYGYTF. The CDR3, as DNA: TGTGCCAGCAGCCCTGGTAGGAGACAGGCCGTCTATGGCTACACCTTC.

The V and J genes are TRBV19 and TRBJ2-3; 9 bases fit TRBD2. The length of the CDR3 is 15 residues. The V gene end was trimmed by 7 bases and the J gene end by 4 bases; junction bases not matched to a gene: 9. Germline assignment: CDR1 LNHDA and CDR2 SQIVND (reference sequence). The CDR3 reads CASTYRAGGPDTQYF. CDR3 sequence (DNA): TGTGCCAGTACCTATAGGGCGGGAGGGCCAGATACGCAGTATTTT. The whole variable domain, remainder taken from reference TRBV19 and TRBJ2-3, is DGGITQSPKYLFRKEGQNVTLSCEQNLNHDAMYWYRQDPGQGLRLIYYSQIVNDFQKGDIAEGYSVSREKKESFPLTVTSAQKNPTAFYLCASTYRAGGPDTQYFGPGTRLTVL.